The rows below give T cell receptor beta chains drawn from one sample of a study of neurological immune-mediated disorders. TCRdb called the 5' RACE reads again in MiXCR, with one record for every CDR3 protein. The profile shows 71,000 or so distinct CDR3 sequences, about 13% of them singletons. The sequenced material came from PBMCs. These receptors were collected from a female donor with HTLV-1-associated myelopathy (HAM/TSP). The CDR3 runs from the conserved cysteine through the conserved F or W. Fields, in order: V gene, J gene, clone size, D gene, CDR3 protein, CDR3 DNA. A D gene is named only where the DNA matches it firmly. Rows give clone size only sometimes, using once, few, many, or a class for an expanded clone.

TRBV18	TRBJ1-2	NA	NA	CASSPKTGTYGYTF	TGTGCCAGCTCACCCAAGACAGGAACCTATGGCTACACCTTC
TRBV7-3	TRBJ2-6	many	NA	CASSSQTSGANVLTF	TGTGCCAGCAGCTCACAGACCTCTGGGGCCAACGTCCTGACTTTC
TRBV5-5	TRBJ2-3	many	NA	CASSFAGPPTDTQYF	TGTGCCAGCAGCTTCGCAGGGCCCCCCACAGATACGCAGTATTTT
TRBV5-1	TRBJ1-1	many	TRBD1	CASSSWDRGIPEAFF	TGCGCCAGCAGCTCCTGGGACAGGGGGATACCTGAAGCTTTCTTT
TRBV20-1	TRBJ2-7	NA	NA	CSARPGTNNYEQYF	TGCAGTGCTAGACCCGGGACAAATAACTACGAGCAGTACTTC
TRBV7-2	TRBJ2-3	NA	NA	CASSLDGHQYF	TGTGCCAGCAGCTTAGACGGACATCAGTATTTT
TRBV6-6	TRBJ2-1	few	TRBD2	CASISSGGRNEQFF	TGTGCCAGCATATCTAGCGGGGGGCGCAATGAGCAGTTCTTC
TRBV25-1	TRBJ2-6	many	NA	CASSEYAPSGANVLTF	TGTGCCAGCAGTGAATATGCGCCCTCTGGGGCCAACGTCCTGACTTTC
TRBV15	TRBJ2-1	many	NA	CATSPDRGRGGEQFF	TGTGCTACCAGCCCCGACCGGGGGCGCGGGGGTGAGCAGTTCTTC
TRBV12-5	TRBJ2-3	many	NA	CASGPGQESDTQYF	TGTGCTAGTGGCCCGGGACAAGAATCGGATACGCAGTATTTT
TRBV28	TRBJ2-3	many	NA	CASSLLFLRGYTDTQYF	TGTGCCAGCAGTTTACTTTTTCTGCGGGGCTACACAGATACGCAGTATTTT
TRBV5-4	TRBJ2-7	NA	NA	CASSLGTRLDPYEQYF	TGTGCCAGCAGCCTCGGGACTCGCTTGGATCCCTACGAGCAGTACTTC
TRBV20-1	TRBJ2-6	many	NA	CSARDGVSGANVLTF	TGCAGTGCTAGAGATGGGGTCTCTGGGGCCAACGTCCTGACTTTC
TRBV6-5	TRBJ1-1	few	NA	CASRGQQNTEAFF	TGTGCCAGCAGAGGACAGCAGAACACTGAAGCTTTCTTT
TRBV5-1	TRBJ2-1	NA	NA	CASSPIGAGGNEQFF	TGCGCCAGCAGTCCCATCGGGGCAGGAGGAAATGAGCAGTTCTTC
TRBV6-2/TRBV6-3	TRBJ2-5	many	TRBD2	CASSYGLAGAAETQYF	TGTGCCAGCAGTTATGGACTAGCGGGAGCGGCGGAGACCCAGTACTTC
TRBV5-1	TRBJ1-4	many	NA	CASSLGEINEKLFF	TGCGCCAGCAGCTTGGGGGAGATAAATGAAAAACTGTTTTTT
TRBV28	TRBJ2-5	many	NA	CASKEGPQETQYF	TGTGCCAGCAAGGAGGGCCCCCAAGAGACCCAGTACTTC
TRBV2	TRBJ2-1	many	TRBD2	CASKAGLANEQFF	TGTGCCAGCAAAGCGGGACTAGCCAATGAGCAGTTCTTC
TRBV7-9	TRBJ2-3	many	NA	CASGTDTQYF	TGTGCCAGCGGAACAGATACGCAGTATTTT
TRBV20-1	TRBJ2-5	many	NA	CSAEGAGETQYF	TGCAGTGCGGAGGGGGCCGGGGAGACCCAGTACTTC
TRBV5-5	TRBJ2-3	many	TRBD1	CASRPPGQGGDTQYF	TGTGCCAGCAGGCCACCGGGACAGGGAGGAGATACGCAGTATTTT
TRBV5-1	TRBJ1-1	many	NA	CASSLKGQDTEAFF	TGCGCCAGCAGCTTAAAGGGGCAGGACACTGAAGCTTTCTTT
TRBV20-1	TRBJ2-7	many	TRBD2	CSAEGLWYEQYF	TGCAGTGCTGAGGGACTATGGTACGAGCAGTACTTC
TRBV11-2	TRBJ2-7	many	NA	CASSLEGSEQYF	TGCGCCAGCAGCTTGGAGGGGAGCGAGCAGTACTTC
TRBV7-9	TRBJ1-1	many	TRBD1	CASSPDRGAEAFF	TGTGCCAGCAGCCCAGACAGGGGAGCTGAAGCTTTCTTT
TRBV4-1	TRBJ2-5	many	NA	CASRERETQYF	TGCGCCAGCAGGGAGCGGGAGACCCAGTACTTC
TRBV7-6	TRBJ2-2	NA	NA	CASKFRLYTSTGELFF	TGTGCCAGCAAATTTCGACTGTACACGTCCACCGGGGAGCTGTTTTTT
TRBV7-2	TRBJ2-6	many	NA	CASSLVLETAGANVLTF	TGTGCCAGCAGCTTAGTTCTAGAGACAGCTGGGGCCAACGTCCTGACTTTC
TRBV5-1	TRBJ2-1	many	NA	CASSALGGDEQFF	TGCGCCAGCAGCGCCCTTGGGGGCGATGAGCAGTTCTTC
TRBV19	TRBJ2-1	many	NA	CASSMGLNSYNEQFF	TGTGCCAGTAGTATGGGACTGAACTCCTACAATGAGCAGTTCTTC
TRBV7-2	TRBJ1-5	many	TRBD1	CASSSRTGQQPQHF	TGTGCCAGCAGCTCGAGGACAGGGCAGCAGCCCCAGCATTTT
TRBV12-3/TRBV12-4	TRBJ2-2	NA	NA	CASSFVPGSVGSGELFF	TGTGCCAGCAGTTTTGTGCCCGGGTCGGTTGGATCCGGGGAGCTGTTTTTT
TRBV18	TRBJ2-7	few	TRBD1	CASSPGQVGQYF	TGTGCCAGCTCACCCGGACAGGTTGGGCAGTACTTC
TRBV6-5	TRBJ1-6	NA	NA	CASSYAPRKRLSPLHF	TGTGCCAGCAGTTACGCCCCCAGAAAAAGACTTTCACCCCTCCACTTT
TRBV9	TRBJ2-1	many	TRBD2	CASSPGTSGVDEQFF	TGTGCCAGCAGCCCAGGGACTAGCGGGGTAGATGAGCAGTTCTTC
TRBV2	TRBJ2-1	many	NA	CASSGQSSYNEQFF	TGTGCCAGCAGTGGTCAGAGCTCCTACAATGAGCAGTTCTTC
TRBV5-5	TRBJ2-7	many	NA	CASSPGSSYEQYF	TGTGCCAGCAGCCCCGGGTCTTCCTACGAGCAGTACTTC
TRBV5-1	TRBJ2-5	few	TRBD1	CASSLEVTGGETQYF	TGCGCCAGCAGCTTGGAAGTGACAGGGGGAGAGACCCAGTACTTC
TRBV20-1	TRBJ2-1	many	TRBD2	CSARIGLASIFNEQFF	TGCAGTGCTAGGATCGGACTAGCGTCTATTTTCAATGAGCAGTTCTTC
TRBV3-1	TRBJ2-2	many	NA	CASSYGGPGTGELFF	TGTGCCAGCAGCTATGGGGGCCCGGGGACCGGGGAGCTGTTTTTT
TRBV12-3/TRBV12-4	TRBJ1-4	many	NA	CASSPSGPNEKLFF	TGTGCCAGCAGCCCCAGCGGACCTAATGAAAAACTGTTTTTT
TRBV28	TRBJ2-7	many	TRBD2	CASSPQVTSGGALHF	TGTGCCAGCAGTCCCCAGGTAACTAGCGGGGGAGCCCTCCACTTC
TRBV20-1	TRBJ1-1	many	NA	CSARDPIRALNTEAFF	TGCAGTGCTAGAGACCCTATCCGGGCCTTAAACACTGAAGCTTTCTTT
TRBV5-1	TRBJ2-1	many	TRBD1	CASSPGNTGTGRYNEQFF	TGCGCCAGCAGCCCAGGGAACACCGGGACAGGAAGGTACAATGAGCAGTTCTTC
TRBV10-2	TRBJ1-6	many	NA	CASKGGSPSANSPLHF	TGCGCCAGCAAGGGTGGTTCCCCCTCGGCTAATTCACCCCTCCACTTT
TRBV5-1	TRBJ1-2	many	NA	CASSRGEGQGYTF	TGCGCCAGCAGCCGGGGCGAGGGGCAAGGCTACACCTTC
TRBV10-3	TRBJ2-7	many	NA	CAIPRGSSYEQYF	TGTGCCATCCCAAGGGGGAGCTCCTACGAGCAGTACTTC
TRBV24-1	TRBJ2-3	NA	NA	CATSENRVLETDTQYF	TGTGCCACCAGTGAGAATCGTGTCCTCGAAACAGATACGCAGTATTTT